Following are 15 T cell receptor beta chains from one sample sequenced in a study of T cell responses to AZD1222 COVID-19 vaccine (dated by TCRdb to about 2021). This specimen's time point label, per the study, means: about 28 days (+/-7) after the second vaccine dose. Library preparation employed the immunoSEQ multiplex PCR assay. TCRdb obtained this table from immuneACCESS and retained in-frame rearrangements with V and J assigned. These tables miss some clones; where compared with another copy, unresolved V genes account for less than half of the shortfall, and the remainder is unexplained. In all, the sample holds nearly 110,000 clones, and approximately 90% of those were seen once. The top ten clonotypes cover approximately 4.8% of the sample. This material consisted of peripheral blood, taken 28 days after the second AZD1222 dose. Receptor source: an adult who received the AZD1222 COVID-19 vaccine.

The chain has TRBV11-2 and TRBJ2-5; D may be TRBD1 (8 bases). The length of the CDR3 is 15 residues. The germline V and J ends were trimmed by 4 bases and 0 bases, with 12 bases remaining between them. Germline V gene data show CDR1 as SGHAT and CDR2 as FQNNGV. CDR3: CASSSQGGYQETQYF. The CDR3 DNA reads TGTGCCAGCAGCTCACAGGGGGGGTACCAAGAGACCCAGTACTTC.

CDR3 sequence: CASSQGAGQPQHF. Here the CDR3 DNA reads TGTGCCAGCAGCCAGGGAGCTGGTCAGCCCCAGCATTTT. This chain joins TRBV12-3 or TRBV12-4 and TRBJ1-5; D perhaps matches TRBD1 (5 bases). This CDR3 has 13 amino acids. The germline V and J ends were trimmed by 6 bases and 6 bases, with 12 bases remaining between them.

V usage is TRBV5-5 and J usage is TRBJ1-4, with TRBD1 identical over 9 bases. The V segment lost 5 bases and the J segment 5 bases; nucleotides outside the gene matches: 1. The CDR3 spans 13 residues. Looked up from germline, CDR1 is SGHKS and CDR2 is YYEKEE (reference sequence). The DNA for the CDR3 is TGTGCCAGCAGACAGGGGGCAAATGAAAAACTGTTTTTT. This translates into CASRQGANEKLFF.

This clone was seen a single time. The V gene is TRBV4-2, the J gene TRBJ1-1, with D perhaps TRBD1 (6 bases). There are 17 residues in the CDR3. Deletions cut 2 bases from V and 0 bases from J, with 16 bases between. The germline gives CDR1 LGHNA, CDR2 YNFKEQ. CDR3 DNA: TGTGCCAGCAGCCAAAATCCAGGGGCCGATTTGAACACTGAAGCTTTCTTT. This codes for CASSQNPGADLNTEAFF.

In its sample, this clone was seen once. V usage is TRBV2 and J usage is TRBJ2-1; tentatively, D is TRBD2 (6 bases). The CDR3 contains 15 residues. V gave up 5 bases and J gave up 10 bases, with 21 bases separating them. CDR1 and CDR2 from the germline V gene are SNHLY and FYNNEI. Here the CDR3 reads CASSPDLPGVGEQFF. DNA for the CDR3: TGTGCCAGCAGTCCAGACTTACCGGGGGTCGGAGAGCAGTTCTTC.

The chain links TRBV27 to TRBJ1-1; D uncertain. This CDR3 has 11 residues. The ends were cut back, 4 bases at V and 2 bases at J, with 2 bases in the middle. CDR1 MNHEY and CDR2 SMNVEV come from the germline V gene (reference sequence). The CDR3 DNA is TGTGCCAGCAGTTCCAACACTGAAGCTTTCTTT. As protein: CASSSNTEAFF.

DNA of the CDR3: TGTGCCAGCATCGAAAACCCCCCGCAGGGGCCAAATCAGCCCCAGCATTTT. Protein product: CASIENPPQGPNQPQHF. The chain combines TRBV28 with TRBJ1-5; D is perhaps TRBD1 (6 bases). Germline V gives CDR1 MDHEN, CDR2 SYDVKM. The CDR3 consists of 17 residues. The V and J ends lost 7 bases and 4 bases respectively, with 23 bases between them.

The V and J genes are TRBV5-5 and TRBJ2-5, with 10 bases that match TRBD2. The CDR3 has 17 residues. CDR1 SGHKS and CDR2 YYEKEE come from the germline V gene (reference sequence). V lost 2 bases, J lost 3 bases, and 10 bases stayed unmatched. The CDR3 DNA reads TGTGCCAGCAGCTTAAATTCAGCGGGGGGGCCGGAAGAGACCCAGTACTTC. It codes for CASSLNSAGGPEETQYF.

The V call is TRBV5-1, the J call TRBJ1-1; D ambiguous. The CDR3 extends over 19 amino acids. Germline-derived CDR1 and CDR2 are SGHRS and YFSETQ. V gave up 0 bases and J gave up 0 bases, with 21 bases separating them. The DNA for the CDR3 is TGCGCCAGCAGCTTGGAATTTACGGTTAAGGACGGAATGAACACTGAAGCTTTCTTT. Translating gives CASSLEFTVKDGMNTEAFF.

This chain uses TRBV10-2 with TRBJ1-5, with D tentatively TRBD1 (5 bases). This CDR3 comprises 14 residues. Germline CDR1 reads WSHSY; CDR2 reads SAAADI. Trimming cost V 4 bases and J 3 bases, with 10 bases left between them. The CDR3 DNA sequence: TGCGCCAGCAGTGGCGCAGGGCACAATCAGCCCCAGCATTTT. This sequence encodes CASSGAGHNQPQHF.

This chain connects TRBV23-1 to TRBJ1-2, with D tentatively TRBD1 (5 bases). TRBV23-1 is placed among ORFs of uncertain function. Trimming took off 6 bases at V and 4 bases at J, with 15 bases between the two ends. The CDR3 runs 14 residues. CDR3 loop: CASSQLGPIYGYTF. The CDR3 bases are TGCGCCAGCAGCCAGTTGGGGCCTATCTATGGCTACACCTTC.

This clone was seen a single time. The chain links TRBV7-9 to TRBJ1-3; D might be TRBD1 (6 bases). Germline values: CDR1 SEHNR, CDR2 FQNEAQ (reference sequence). The CDR3 totals 17 residues. V lost 4 bases to trimming and J lost 2 bases, with 18 bases between them. The DNA of the CDR3 is TGTGCCAGCAGCTCAGGGTACAGGGAAGTCACTGGAAACACCATATATTTT. Its protein product is CASSSGYREVTGNTIYF.

This chain uses TRBV10-3 with TRBJ2-3; 8 bases match TRBD2. The germline V gene has CDR1 ENHRY and CDR2 SYGVKD. V trimming: 2 bases; J trimming: 7 bases; junction bases outside the gene matches: 11. The CDR3 runs to 16 residues. CDR3: CAISETLRGGTNTQYF. For the CDR3, the DNA is TGTGCCATCAGTGAGACCCTCCGCGGGGGGACGAATACGCAGTATTTT.

The DNA of the CDR3 is TGTGCCAGCAGTTCCTCGCGCACCGGGGAGCTGTTTTTT. Translating gives CASSSSRTGELFF. The chain has TRBV12-3 or TRBV12-4 and TRBJ2-2, with no clear D. The germline V and J ends were trimmed by 4 bases and 4 bases, with 7 bases remaining between them. The CDR3 is 13 amino acids.

V usage is TRBV28 and J usage is TRBJ2-3; 8 bases line up with TRBD2. Germline trimming cut 1 base from V and 5 bases from J; bases unmatched to any gene: 17. The CDR3 spans 19 residues. CDR1 and CDR2 from the germline V gene are MDHEN and SYDVKM. In nucleotides, the CDR3 is TGTGCCAGCAGTTTATATTTGGTAGCGGGGCCAGGGGAGAAAGATACGCAGTATTTT. It specifies CASSLYLVAGPGEKDTQYF.